A single sample gave rise to the 11 T cell receptor beta chains below, sequenced in a study of tumor-infiltrating lymphocytes in localized non-small cell lung cancer. Clones were read by immunoSEQ multiplex PCR, and TCRdb kept only the in-frame ones, dropping some. The sample comprises about 13,000 clones, about 63% of which are singletons, and roughly 9% rests with the top ten. Sequencing input: lung tumor tissue. The receptors derive from a human donor with non-small cell lung cancer.

The genes are TRBV9 and TRBJ1-2, with TRBD1 matching over 8 bases. Trimming at V came to 0 bases and at J to 0 bases, leaving 7 bases not matched to a gene. Germline values: CDR1 SGDLS, CDR2 YYNGEE. CDR3 length: 17 amino acids. In DNA form, the CDR3 reads TGTGCCAGCAGCGTAGCCCCAGACAGGGGCTCTAACTATGGCTACACCTTC. Translating it yields CASSVAPDRGSNYGYTF.

V usage is TRBV11-2 and J usage is TRBJ2-5; 9 bases are shared with TRBD1. CDR1 and CDR2 from the germline V gene are SGHAT and FQNNGV. Trimming cost V 7 bases and J 2 bases; bases outside gene matches: 5. CDR3 size: 14 residues. The CDR3 sequence is CASNRQGGQETQYF. CDR3 in DNA: TGTGCCAGCAACCGACAGGGGGGGCAAGAGACCCAGTACTTC. Drawing the rest from reference TRBV11-2 and TRBJ2-5, the complete variable domain is EAGVAQSPRYKIIEKRQSVAFWCNPISGHATLYWYQQILGQGPKLLIQFQNNGVVDDSQLPKDRFSAERLKGVDSTLKIQPAKLEDSAVYLCASNRQGGQETQYFGPGTRLLVL.

J is TRBJ1-2 and V is TRBV30; D is unresolved. The germline CDR1 and CDR2 sequences are GTSNPN and SVGIG (reference sequence). Trimming removed 1 base at V and 0 bases at J, with 3 bases between. There are 12 residues in the CDR3. The CDR3 nucleotides are TGTGCCTGGAGTGCCACTAACTATGGCTACACCTTC. Translated: CAWSATNYGYTF.

This clone has a single count. The chain carries TRBV25-1 and TRBJ2-3, with a possible D match to TRBD1 (6 bases). In germline, CDR1 is MGHDK, CDR2 SYGVNS. V lost 4 bases and J 10 bases, leaving 12 bases between the germline ends. This CDR3 is 12 amino acids long. DNA of the CDR3: TGTGCCAGCAGTGTACAGGGCCGGGCGCAGTATTTT. It is translated as CASSVQGRAQYF.

The chain employs TRBV5-4 and TRBJ1-3, with a possible D match to TRBD1 (6 bases). Trimming stripped 2 bases from V and 4 bases from J, with 13 bases between. CDR3 size: 15 residues. CDR1 is SGHNT, CDR2 YYREEE, per germline (reference sequence). CDR3 DNA: TGTGCCAGCAGCTTTGAGGGGGATAGAGGAAACACCATATATTTT. Translation gives CASSFEGDRGNTIYF. Supplemented by reference TRBV5-4 and TRBJ1-3, the full variable domain reads ETGVTQSPTHLIKTRGQQVTLRCSSQSGHNTVSWYQQALGQGPQFIFQYYREEENGRGNFPPRFSGLQFPNYSSELNVNALELDDSALYLCASSFEGDRGNTIYFGEGSWLTVV.

The chain recombines TRBV5-1 with TRBJ2-2, with a tentative D call TRBD2 (7 bases). CDR3 length equals 15 residues. In germline, CDR1 is SGHRS, CDR2 YFSETQ. V was cut by 4 bases and J by 4 bases, with 14 bases left in between. Here the CDR3 reads CASSVGGRTTGELFF. Here the CDR3 DNA reads TGCGCCAGCAGCGTCGGGGGGCGGACCACCGGGGAGCTGTTTTTT.

The chain couples TRBV5-6 to TRBJ1-1, with D hard to call. This CDR3 contains 15 residues. V lost 2 bases, J lost 3 bases, and 14 bases lay in between. Germline V gives CDR1 SGHDT, CDR2 YYEEEE. The CDR3 protein is CASSFGGKYYTEAFF. The CDR3 coding sequence is TGTGCCAGCAGCTTCGGCGGCAAATATTACACTGAAGCTTTCTTT.

The chain combines TRBV11-2 with TRBJ1-1; TRBD1 matches 7 bases. CDR3 length: 13 amino acids. Trimming took 0 bases from V and 6 from J; bases not matched to a gene: 1. Germline-derived CDR1 and CDR2 are SGHAT and FQNNGV. This CDR3 reads CASSLDRGPEAFF. The CDR3 bases are TGTGCCAGCAGCTTAGATAGGGGGCCTGAAGCTTTCTTT. Supplemented by reference TRBV11-2 and TRBJ1-1, the full variable domain reads EAGVAQSPRYKIIEKRQSVAFWCNPISGHATLYWYQQILGQGPKLLIQFQNNGVVDDSQLPKDRFSAERLKGVDSTLKIQPAKLEDSAVYLCASSLDRGPEAFFGQGTRLTVV.

V gene TRBV7-9 combines with J gene TRBJ1-5, with 7 positions matching TRBD1. CDR3 size: 16 residues. J was trimmed by 1 base and V by 5 bases; bases with no gene match: 8. CDR1 SEHNR and CDR2 FQNEAQ come from the germline V gene (reference sequence). CDR3 in DNA: TGTGCCAGCAGCCCAGCAACAGGGGTAAGCAATCAGCCCCAGCATTTT. Residues: CASSPATGVSNQPQHF.

This sequence joins TRBV7-8 and TRBJ1-1; tentative D call: TRBD1 (6 bases). The CDR3 covers 16 residues. Germline CDR1 and CDR2: SGHVS and FQNEAQ. Trimming left V 2 bases short and J 0 bases short, with 13 bases between. CDR3 in DNA: TGTGCCAGCAGCTTAATCGGCAGGGACATGAACACTGAAGCTTTCTTT. Translating gives CASSLIGRDMNTEAFF.

The CDR3 DNA reads as TGTGCCAGCAGCTCCTGGACAGGAACCATAGGCTATGGCTACACCTTC. Protein product: CASSSWTGTIGYGYTF. The chain recombines TRBV5-6 with TRBJ1-2; TRBD1 matches 7 bases. The CDR3 consists of 16 residues. Germline-derived CDR1 and CDR2 are SGHDT and YYEEEE. Trimming at V came to 3 bases and at J to 4 bases, leaving 12 bases not matched to a gene.